The next 30 T cell receptor beta chains were all read from a single sample in a study of shared clonotypes between healthy human individuals. TCRdb keeps only in-frame clones here, not all; method: immunoSEQ multiplex PCR. Among roughly 480,000 clones listed, around three quarters were seen once. Sample: PBMCs. The source is a woman in her thirties or forties in good health. Some clones in this sample may be carry-over from other donors' samples.

V and J are TRBV29-1 and TRBJ2-4, with D tentatively TRBD1 or TRBD2 (6 bases each). V was cut by 7 bases and J by 0 bases, with 34 bases left in between. The CDR3 totals 21 residues. CDR1 and CDR2 (germline): SQVTM, ANQGSEA. The CDR3 DNA follows: TGCAGCGCCGCAGACGACCACACAGGTCGGAGGGGGGACCTAGCCAAAAACATTCAGTACTTC. This translates into CSAADDHTGRRGDLAKNIQYF.

This chain connects TRBV29-1 to TRBJ2-3, with D tentatively TRBD1 or TRBD2 (7 bases each). V lost 6 bases and J 5 bases, leaving 15 bases between the germline ends. This CDR3 is 13 amino acids long. Germline CDR1 and CDR2: SQVTM and ANQGSEA. In DNA form, the CDR3 reads TGCAGCGTCCAGACAGGGAGGGGAGATACGCAGTATTTT. Its translation is CSVQTGRGDTQYF.

The chain links TRBV7-9 to TRBJ2-7; TRBD2 matches at 8 bases. In germline, CDR1 is SEHNR, CDR2 FQNEAQ (reference sequence). The CDR3 has 16 amino acids. Germline trimming cut 5 bases from V and 2 bases from J; bases unmatched to any gene: 11. CDR3 in amino acids: CASSRPVSGVAYEQYF. The DNA of the CDR3 is TGTGCCAGCAGCCGCCCGGTTAGCGGGGTAGCCTACGAGCAGTACTTC.

The sample holds one count of this clone. The chain links TRBV28 to TRBJ2-5; TRBD1 matches 7 bases. This CDR3 spans 14 amino acids. The V gene end was trimmed by 5 bases and the J gene end by 1 base; junction bases not matched to a gene: 4. Germline values: CDR1 MDHEN, CDR2 SYDVKM. The CDR3 region is CASSPWTGQETQYF. Written as DNA, the CDR3 is TGTGCCAGCAGTCCCTGGACAGGCCAAGAGACCCAGTACTTC.

The chain combines TRBV9 with TRBJ2-3; the match to TRBD1 covers 10 bases. The trim removed 4 bases at V and 3 bases at J, leaving 5 bases unmatched. CDR3 length: 15 amino acids. The germline gives CDR1 SGDLS, CDR2 YYNGEE. The CDR3 DNA reads TGTGCCAGCAGCAACCGGGACAGGGGAACAGATACGCAGTATTTT. It is translated as CASSNRDRGTDTQYF.

Points on this clone: The same CDR3 arises from other DNA sequences in this sample as well. The chain has TRBV28 and TRBJ2-7; D may be TRBD1 or TRBD2 (5 bases each). Germline CDR1 MDHEN, CDR2 SYDVKM. The CDR3 runs 13 residues. The germline V and J ends were trimmed by 6 bases and 0 bases, with 9 bases remaining between them. CDR3 DNA: TGTGCCAGCAGCCCGGGGCCCTCCTACGAGCAGTACTTC. Its protein is CASSPGPSYEQYF.

The genes are TRBV5-1 and TRBJ2-1; 10 bases map to TRBD2. J gave up 5 bases and V 4 bases, and 6 bases lay outside the gene matches. Germline assignment: CDR1 SGHRS and CDR2 YFSETQ. The CDR3 totals 15 residues. The CDR3, as DNA: TGCGCCAGCAGCGTTGGGACTAGCGCCGACAATGAGCAGTTCTTC. It translates to CASSVGTSADNEQFF.

The chain employs TRBV7-4 and TRBJ1-5; D gene ambiguous. Trimming stripped 2 bases from V and 1 base from J, with 9 bases between. There are 15 residues in the CDR3. The germline CDR1 and CDR2 sequences are SGHVT and SQSDAQ. The CDR3, as DNA: TGTGCCAGCAGCTTAATTTGGGGAAGCAATCAGCCCCAGCATTTT. Protein product: CASSLIWGSNQPQHF.

The V gene is TRBV7-9, the J gene TRBJ2-7; unclear D gene. Germline V gene sequence: CDR1 SEHNR, CDR2 FQNEAQ (reference sequence). Trimming shortened V by 1 base and J by 6 bases, and 13 bases separated the two germline ends. CDR3 length: 14 residues. For the CDR3, the DNA is TGTGCCAGCAGCTTAGTGGGCCCCTTGGGCGAGCAGTACTTC. The encoded protein is CASSLVGPLGEQYF.

This rearrangement joins TRBV7-6 to TRBJ2-7; D unclear. The CDR3 consists of 12 residues. Germline lookup yields CDR1 SGHVS and CDR2 FNYEAQ. V was clipped by 4 bases and J by 0 bases, with 4 bases between them. CDR3 protein: CASSSSSYEQYF. Written as DNA, the CDR3 is TGTGCCAGCAGCTCCAGCTCCTACGAGCAGTACTTC. Complete variable domain (other parts from reference TRBV7-6 and TRBJ2-7): GAGVSQSPRYKVTKRGQDVALRCDPISGHVSLYWYRQALGQGPEFLTYFNYEAQQDKSGLPNDRFSAERPEGSISTLTIQRTEQRDSAMYRCASSSSSYEQYFGPGTRLTVT.

There are many counts of this clone. The same CDR3 arises from other DNA sequences in this sample as well. The gene calls are TRBV20-1 and TRBJ2-3; D is uncertain. Trimming removed 5 bases at V and 5 bases at J, with 8 bases between. The CDR3 has 11 residues. The germline gives CDR1 DFQATT, CDR2 SNEGSKA (reference sequence). The DNA of the CDR3 is TGCAGTGCTGCCCCCGGAGATACGCAGTATTTT. Its translation is CSAAPGDTQYF.

The gene calls are TRBV4-1 and TRBJ1-2; the D is unclear. The germline gives CDR1 MGHRA, CDR2 YSYEKL. The CDR3 runs 13 residues. V was cut by 4 bases and J by 2 bases, with 8 bases left in between. CDR3 nucleotide sequence: TGCGCCAGCAGCCGAGGAGGCAACTATGGCTACACCTTC. Protein: CASSRGGNYGYTF.

The chain carries TRBV28 and TRBJ2-1; D remains ambiguous. Germline values: CDR1 MDHEN, CDR2 SYDVKM. The V end lost 1 base, the J end lost 5 bases, and 9 bases lay between the germline ends. The CDR3 sequence is 14 residues long. In DNA, the CDR3 is TGTGCCAGCAGTTTATTACCGGTACACAATGAGCAGTTCTTC. Translation: CASSLLPVHNEQFF.

The table lists this clone with a few counts. The V call is TRBV6-1, the J call TRBJ2-1; a weak D match, TRBD2 (5 bases). V dropped 7 bases and J dropped 0 bases, with 10 bases sitting between them. Germline V CDR1 and CDR2: MNHNS, SASEGT. The CDR3 spans 14 residues. CDR3 loop: CASKGGSSYNEQFF. The CDR3 coding sequence is TGTGCCAGCAAGGGCGGGTCCTCCTACAATGAGCAGTTCTTC.

The CDR3 here is CASSSGLAGVPGELFF. Here the CDR3 DNA reads TGTGCCAGCAGCTCGGGACTAGCGGGAGTCCCCGGGGAGCTGTTTTTT. The chain is built from TRBV28 and TRBJ2-2, with 14 bases fitting TRBD2. With V trimmed by 6 bases and J by 6 bases, 6 bases remained unmatched. The CDR3 is 16 amino acids. Germline CDR1 MDHEN, CDR2 SYDVKM.

This clone was found a few times. This chain links TRBV5-4 with TRBJ2-2; TRBD1 is a possible D gene (6 bases). The V end lost 4 bases, the J end lost 4 bases, and 14 bases lay between the germline ends. Looked up from germline, CDR1 is SGHNT and CDR2 is YYREEE (reference sequence). The CDR3 runs 15 residues. DNA for the CDR3: TGTGCCAGCAGCGATGACAGGAGCCGCACCGGGGAGCTGTTTTTT. Residues: CASSDDRSRTGELFF.

The J gene is TRBJ1-1, the V gene TRBV30, with unresolved D. The CDR3 length is 12 residues. The ends were cut back, 0 bases at V and 12 bases at J, with 14 bases in the middle. The germline V gene has CDR1 GTSNPN and CDR2 SVGIG (reference sequence). The CDR3 DNA follows: TGTGCCTGGAGTGTACGGGTAGGAGATCCTTTCTTT. Translation: CAWSVRVGDPFF.

This clone has only one observation. V is TRBV6-5 and J is TRBJ1-2; TRBD1 agrees at 11 bases. V lost 5 bases, J lost 7 bases, and 6 bases stayed unmatched. Germline CDR1 is MNHEY and CDR2 is SVGAGI. CDR3 size: 14 residues. CDR3 coding DNA: TGTGCCAGCAGTGAAGGACAGGGGGCTTTTGGCTACACCTTC. This codes for CASSEGQGAFGYTF.

The chain has TRBV29-1 and TRBJ1-4; D uncertain. Per the germline V gene, CDR1 is SQVTM and CDR2 is ANQGSEA. The CDR3 runs 13 residues. Trimming took 3 bases from V and 2 from J, leaving 7 bases between them. CDR3 loop: CSVETWTNEKLFF. CDR3 nucleotide sequence: TGCAGCGTTGAGACGTGGACTAATGAAAAACTGTTTTTT.

This clone was picked up a small number of times. V usage is TRBV5-6 and J usage is TRBJ2-1; D perhaps matches TRBD1 (6 bases). V lost 3 bases and J lost 1, with 11 bases in between. There are 15 residues in the CDR3. Per the germline V gene, CDR1 is SGHDT and CDR2 is YYEEEE. This CDR3 is CASSWGHRSYNEQFF. The CDR3 DNA sequence: TGTGCCAGCAGCTGGGGGCATAGGTCCTACAATGAGCAGTTCTTC.

This chain uses TRBV19 with TRBJ1-5; no definite D call. Trimming shortened V by 6 bases and J by 3 bases, and 15 bases separated the two germline ends. The CDR3 runs 15 residues. Germline V CDR1 and CDR2: LNHDA, SQIVND (reference sequence). The CDR3 DNA reads TGTGCCAGTAGGCCCCCCGACGGATTCAATCAGCCCCAGCATTTT. Its translation: CASRPPDGFNQPQHF.

The V gene is TRBV6-1, the J gene TRBJ2-1, with 7 bases identical to TRBD1. Germline V gene data show CDR1 as MNHNS and CDR2 as SASEGT. The CDR3 totals 13 residues. J gave up 7 bases and V 7 bases, and 7 bases lay outside the gene matches. CDR3 DNA sequence: TGTGCCAGCACCGCAGGGGGTCTGAATGAGCAGTTCTTC. Protein product: CASTAGGLNEQFF.

The chain uses TRBV11-2 and TRBJ2-1; 9 bases fit TRBD2. Germline V gene sequence: CDR1 SGHAT, CDR2 FQNNGV. Trimming took 3 bases from V and 2 from J; bases not matched to a gene: 5. CDR3 length equals 16 residues. The CDR3 nucleotides are TGTGCCAGCAGCTTTAGCGGGAGCCTTCCCTACAATGAGCAGTTCTTC. This codes for CASSFSGSLPYNEQFF.

This chain uses TRBV11-2 with TRBJ1-4; TRBD1 might be the D (5 bases). CDR1 SGHAT and CDR2 FQNNGV come from the germline V gene. Trimming removed 5 bases at V and 4 bases at J, with 14 bases between. There are 15 residues in the CDR3. The CDR3 spells CASSDRWQGNEKLFF. In nucleotides, the CDR3 is TGTGCCAGCAGCGACCGGTGGCAGGGTAATGAAAAACTGTTTTTT.

The chain links TRBV7-2 to TRBJ2-6; weak D call: TRBD2 (6 bases). V lost 5 bases and J 2 bases, leaving 10 bases between the germline ends. Germline CDR1 is SGHTA and CDR2 is FQGNSA. This CDR3 has 15 amino acids. For the CDR3, the DNA is TGTGCCAGCAGCCCCCGGAGGGCTGGGGCCAACGTCCTGACTTTC. Translating it yields CASSPRRAGANVLTF.

V and J are TRBV5-1 and TRBJ1-4; 7 bases fit TRBD1. Germline V gene sequence: CDR1 SGHRS, CDR2 YFSETQ. This CDR3 contains 19 residues. The CDR3 nucleotides are TGCCCAACCGCGTCGTCGGACAGGAGATTAATTGCAACTAATGAAAAACTGTTTTTT. This translates into CPTASSDRRLIATNEKLFF.

This clone was seen only a few times. The gene calls are TRBV30 and TRBJ1-4; no definite D call. V gave up 2 bases and J gave up 4 bases, with 11 bases separating them. Per germline, CDR1 GTSNPN and CDR2 SVGIG (reference sequence). The CDR3 is made up of 14 amino acids. The DNA for the CDR3 is TGTGCCTGGAGTCGGCAGGCGATTAATGAAAAACTGTTTTTT. This sequence encodes CAWSRQAINEKLFF.

The chain joins TRBV27 to TRBJ2-5; TRBD1 is a possible D gene (5 bases). The CDR3 has 17 amino acids. V lost 8 bases and J 4 bases, leaving 26 bases between the germline ends. Looked up from germline, CDR1 is MNHEY and CDR2 is SMNVEV (reference sequence). The CDR3 DNA reads as TGTGCCAGCGGAAGAAGGGGCAGACCGTACCGAGGAGAGACCCAGTACTTC. It specifies CASGRRGRPYRGETQYF.

CDR3 protein: CASSEIHEQYF. The CDR3 DNA is TGCGCCAGCAGCGAGATCCACGAGCAGTACTTC. V gene TRBV5-1 combines with J gene TRBJ2-7, with D uncertain. In germline, CDR1 is SGHRS, CDR2 YFSETQ. V lost 4 bases and J 5 bases, leaving 7 bases between the germline ends. The CDR3 has 11 residues.

This chain uses TRBV7-8 with TRBJ2-5; D is undetermined. The CDR3 is 10 amino acids. From germline, CDR1 is SGHVS and CDR2 FQNEAQ. Trimming cost V 1 base and J 6 bases, with 0 bases left between them. The CDR3 DNA follows: TGTGCCAGCAGCTTAGAGACCCAGTACTTC. Protein: CASSLETQYF.